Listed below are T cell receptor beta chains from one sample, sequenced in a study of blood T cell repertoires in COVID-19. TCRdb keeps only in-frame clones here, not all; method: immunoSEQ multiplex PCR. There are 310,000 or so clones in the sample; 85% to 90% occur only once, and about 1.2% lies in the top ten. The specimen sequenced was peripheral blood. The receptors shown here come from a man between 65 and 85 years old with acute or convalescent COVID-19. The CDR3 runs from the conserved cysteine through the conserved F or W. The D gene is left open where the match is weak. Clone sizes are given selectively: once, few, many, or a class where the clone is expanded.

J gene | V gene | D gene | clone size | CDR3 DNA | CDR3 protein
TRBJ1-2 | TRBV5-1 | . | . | TGCGCCAGCAGCTTGGAGGGGGGGCTCGGCTATGGCTACACCTTC | CASSLEGGLGYGYTF
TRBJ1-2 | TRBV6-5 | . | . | TGTGCCAGCAGTACTGACAGAAACTATGGCTACACCTTC | CASSTDRNYGYTF
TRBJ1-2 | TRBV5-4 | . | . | TGTGCCAGCAGCACCCAGGGGAGATCCAACTATGGCTACACCTTC | CASSTQGRSNYGYTF
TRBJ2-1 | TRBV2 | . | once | TGTGCCAGCACTTCGGACAGCTCCTACAATGAGCAGTTCTTC | CASTSDSSYNEQFF
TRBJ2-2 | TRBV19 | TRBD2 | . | TGTGCCAGTAGTGGCGGGAGAGGTACCGGGGAGCTGTTTTTT | CASSGGRGTGELFF
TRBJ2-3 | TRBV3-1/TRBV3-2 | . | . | TGTGCCAGCAGCCACTCTCAAGGCCGAGGATTTTATCCAGATACGCAGTATTTT | CASSHSQGRGFYPDTQYF
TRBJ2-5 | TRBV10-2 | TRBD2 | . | TGCGCCAGCAGATTGACTAGCGGGCAAGAGACCCAGTACTTC | CASRLTSGQETQYF
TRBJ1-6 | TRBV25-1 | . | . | TGTGCCAGCAGCACACAGGGTTCACCCCTCCACTTT | CASSTQGSPLHF
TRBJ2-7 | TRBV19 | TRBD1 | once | TGTGCCAGTAGTATGTTTGGGCCAGGGGGCTACGAGCAGTACTTC | CASSMFGPGGYEQYF
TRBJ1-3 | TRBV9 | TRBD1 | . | TGTGCCAGCAGCGTAGGATGGGACAGGGGCAGAAACACCATATATTTT | CASSVGWDRGRNTIYF
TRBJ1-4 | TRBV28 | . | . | TGTGCCAGCAGTCCCCCAGGTGGTTTCAATGAAAAACTGTTTTTT | CASSPPGGFNEKLFF
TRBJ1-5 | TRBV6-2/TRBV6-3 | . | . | TGTGCCAGCAGCTCGGGGTATCAGCCCCAGCATTTT | CASSSGYQPQHF
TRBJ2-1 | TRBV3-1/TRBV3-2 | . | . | TGTGCCAGCAGCCAGACAGTAAATTCCTACAATGAGCAGTTCTTC | CASSQTVNSYNEQFF
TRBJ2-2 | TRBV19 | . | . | TGTGCCAGTAGAAAACAGGGCACCGGGGAGCTGTTTTTT | CASRKQGTGELFF
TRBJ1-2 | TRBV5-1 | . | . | TGCGCCAGCAGCTTGGGGGGGCAGGAGAATGGCTACACCTTC | CASSLGGQENGYTF
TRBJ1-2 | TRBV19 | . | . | TGTGCCAGTTGGGCCTCGGGAGGCTACACCTTC | CASWASGGYTF
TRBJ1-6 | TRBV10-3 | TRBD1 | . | TGTGCCAGCAAGACAGGGGGCCGGGGGAGTTCACCCCTCCACTTT | CASKTGGRGSSPLHF
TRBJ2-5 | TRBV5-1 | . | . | TGCGCCAGCAGTCGTCTAGTGGGAGTGGGAGAGACCCAGTACTTC | CASSRLVGVGETQYF
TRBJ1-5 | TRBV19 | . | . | TGTGCCAGTAGTATAGTAGGCCAGGGAGGAATTCAGCCCCAGCATTTT | CASSIVGQGGIQPQHF
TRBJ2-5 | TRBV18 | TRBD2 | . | TGTGCCAGCTCCCGAGGACTAGCGGGAGGGCCTAGCCAAGAGACCCAGTACTTC | CASSRGLAGGPSQETQYF
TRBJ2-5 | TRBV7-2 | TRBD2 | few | TGTGCCAGCAGCTTAAGTCGTCTAGCGGGGGCAGAGACCCAGTACTTC | CASSLSRLAGAETQYF
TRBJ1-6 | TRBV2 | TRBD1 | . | TGTGCCAGCAGATCGGACAGGGCAAATTCACCCCTCCACTTT | CASRSDRANSPLHF
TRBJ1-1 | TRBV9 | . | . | TGTGCCAGCAGCGTAGACGGGGGGCCTTTCGCTGAAGCTTTCTTT | CASSVDGGPFAEAFF
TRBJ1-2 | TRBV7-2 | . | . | TGTGCCAGCAGCTTAGTCCCAGGAAACTATGGCTACACCTTC | CASSLVPGNYGYTF
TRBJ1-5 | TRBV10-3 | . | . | TGTGCCATCAGTGATAAGCGAAGTCCCAATCAGCCCCAGCATTTT | CAISDKRSPNQPQHF
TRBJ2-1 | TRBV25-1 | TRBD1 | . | TGTGCCAGCAGGACAGGGTCCTTCTACAATGAGCAGTTCTTC | CASRTGSFYNEQFF
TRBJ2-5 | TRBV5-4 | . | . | TGTGCCAGCAGCAAAGGGGGGGCGGGGGAGACCCAGTACTTC | CASSKGGAGETQYF
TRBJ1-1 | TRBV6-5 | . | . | TGTGCCAGCACGGGACGGGGAGGCACTGAAGCTTTCTTT | CASTGRGGTEAFF